This TCR beta chain was captured by sequencing in a study of OX40 agonist ivuxolimab in advanced cancers. Concerning the study at large: Ivuxolimab, which targeted the costimulatory receptor OX40 (CD134), was an agonistic, fully human IgG2 monoclonal antibody. In the dose-escalation cohort, approximately 80% of patients were male, and the mean age was 60 years with a range of roughly 23 to 79. The paper reports the monotherapy dose-escalation portion (N = 52 patients) of the phase I ivuxolimab trial. Of the 50 to 55 patients in dose escalation, 19 had hepatocellular carcinoma, some 15 had melanoma, 9 had renal cell carcinoma and 9 had head and neck cancer. The purpose of peripheral TCRbeta sequencing was to test whether ivuxolimab changed TCR sequence diversity and led to clonal T-cell expansion. Partial responses occurred in three dose-escalation patients: two with cutaneous melanoma and one with hepatocellular carcinoma. Intravenous ivuxolimab was administered to patients every 2 weeks at six dose levels: 0.01, 0.1, 0.3, 1.5, 3 and 10 mg/kg. Patients were allowed to have had prior anti-PD-1, anti-PD-L1 or anti-CTLA-4 therapy, and more than 30% of the dose-escalation patients had previously received checkpoint inhibitors. Overall study outcomes, separate from this receptor: At doses from 0.1 to 3.0 mg/kg, clonal expansion was seen in both CD4+ and CD8+ blood T cells between baseline and week 6. The antigen specificity of the peripheral T cells that underwent clonal expansion was not determined. In the 0.1-3.0 mg/kg groups, partial responders were among the patients with the lowest normalized peripheral clonal expansion, particularly in CD8+ T cells. After ivuxolimab, expanded clones were on average more numerous among CD8+ T cells than among CD4+ T cells. Low levels of normalized T-cell clonal expansion were also seen in some nonresponding patients.

The trial excluded patients who had a history of autoimmune disease or were on systemic immunosuppression. Peripheral blood for TCR sequencing was drawn from every dose cohort at baseline, at cycle 4 day 1 and at cycle 7 day 1. The samples were drawn from a first-in-human, open-label, multicenter phase I dose-escalation trial of ivuxolimab. Adults with locally advanced or metastatic melanoma, renal cell, hepatocellular, or head and neck squamous cell carcinoma were enrolled in the trial. CD4+ and CD8+ T cells were sorted separately from peripheral blood before TCR sequencing. The junction shows trimming of 5 bases on V and 6 bases on J, and the gene matches do not reach 9 bases of it. The CDR3 spans 17 residues, from the cysteine through the phenylalanine. Just CDR3 DNA is preserved here, 51 bases in frame from base 1. To sequence the TCRbeta CDR3 region, genomic DNA was isolated from the sorted cells. The immunoSEQ Assay was used for sequencing of TCRbeta CDR3 regions. TCRdb holds this immuneACCESS table with in-frame rearrangements only. Some clones are missing; in checked studies, unresolved V genes explain under half, and the rest has no known cause. The table for this sample lists tens of thousands of clones; roughly 84% of them were counted only once. The ten largest clones add up to around 0.78% of the sample.

With respect to this clone: Its specific antigen is unknown. Base qualities are not at hand, and no much larger clone is one base apart.

This chain joins TRBV23-1 to TRBJ2-2, with TRBD2 identical over 13 junction bases. TRBV23-1 is labeled an ORF, and its function is uncertain. This material consisted of CD4+ or CD8+ T cells sorted from blood, taken in a trial of the OX40 agonist ivuxolimab. This clonotype was obtained from an adult with an advanced solid tumor such as melanoma, head and neck, liver or kidney cancer. The nucleotides are TGCGCCAGCAGTGCGACTAGCGGGAGGTTTGCTCCCGGGGAGCTGTTTTTT. Its protein is CASSATSGRFAPGELFF.